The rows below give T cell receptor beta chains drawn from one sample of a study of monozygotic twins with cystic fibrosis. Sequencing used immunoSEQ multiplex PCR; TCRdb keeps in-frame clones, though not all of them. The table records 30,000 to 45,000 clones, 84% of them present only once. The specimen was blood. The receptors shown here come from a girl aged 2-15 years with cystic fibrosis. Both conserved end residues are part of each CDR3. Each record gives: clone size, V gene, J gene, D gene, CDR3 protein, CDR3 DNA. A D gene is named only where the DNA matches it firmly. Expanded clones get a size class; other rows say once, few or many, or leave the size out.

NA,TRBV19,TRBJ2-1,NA,CATNAWGFVNEQFF,TGTGCCACCAATGCTTGGGGTTTTGTAAATGAGCAGTTCTTC
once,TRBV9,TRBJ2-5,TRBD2,CASSGSGGAQETQYF,TGTGCCAGCAGCGGTAGCGGGGGGGCACAAGAGACCCAGTACTTC
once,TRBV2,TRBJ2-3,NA,CASTGAYPGGADTQYF,TGTGCCAGCACTGGGGCCTATCCAGGGGGGGCAGATACGCAGTATTTT
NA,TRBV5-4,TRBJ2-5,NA,CASSLVGETQYF,TGTGCCAGCAGCTTGGTTGGGGAGACCCAGTACTTC
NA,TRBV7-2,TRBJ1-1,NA,CASSLVGGDPEAFF,TGTGCCAGCAGCTTAGTCGGGGGGGACCCTGAAGCTTTCTTT
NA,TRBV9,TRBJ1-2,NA,CASSVGGESIGYTF,TGTGCCAGCAGCGTAGGGGGGGAGTCGATTGGCTACACCTTC
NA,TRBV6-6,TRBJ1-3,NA,CASSYSQGEAGNTIYF,TGTGCCAGCAGTTACTCTCAGGGAGAAGCTGGAAACACCATATATTTT
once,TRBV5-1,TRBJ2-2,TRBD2,CASSLAGGATGELFF,TGCGCCAGCAGCTTGGCGGGGGGAGCCACCGGGGAGCTGTTTTTT
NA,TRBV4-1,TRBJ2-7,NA,CASSQVGSSVYEQYF,TGCGCCAGCAGCCAAGTGGGCAGCTCGGTCTACGAGCAGTACTTC
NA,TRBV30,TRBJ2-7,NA,CAWSVGLAGQYF,TGTGCCTGGAGTGTCGGATTGGCTGGGCAGTACTTC
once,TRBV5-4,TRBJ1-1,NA,CASSFGGNTEAFF,TGTGCCAGCAGCTTCGGGGGGAACACTGAAGCTTTCTTT
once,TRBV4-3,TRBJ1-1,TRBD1,CASSQNGDRSYDRNTEAFF,TGCGCCAGCAGCCAAAACGGGGACAGGTCATACGACAGGAACACTGAAGCTTTCTTT
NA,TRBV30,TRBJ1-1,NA,CAWSVPGPHMNTEAFF,TGTGCCTGGAGTGTACCGGGGCCCCACATGAACACTGAAGCTTTCTTT
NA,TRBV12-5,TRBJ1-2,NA,CASGLVPRGDGYGYTF,TGTGCTAGTGGTTTGGTACCTAGGGGGGATGGCTATGGCTACACCTTC
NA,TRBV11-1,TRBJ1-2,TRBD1,CASSFDRVEYGYTF,TGTGCCAGCAGCTTCGACAGGGTTGAATATGGCTACACCTTC
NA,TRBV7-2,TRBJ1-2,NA,CASSLVGVIYGYTF,TGTGCCAGCAGCTTAGTCGGGGTGATTTATGGCTACACCTTC
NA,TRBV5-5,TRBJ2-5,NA,CASSFSGAGETQYF,TGTGCCAGCAGCTTCTCGGGGGCAGGAGAGACCCAGTACTTC
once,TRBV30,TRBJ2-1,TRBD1,CAWRTRFPGQYNEQFF,TGTGCCTGGAGGACGAGATTCCCGGGACAGTACAATGAGCAGTTCTTC
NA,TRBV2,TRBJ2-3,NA,CASTETGIGTDTQYF,TGTGCCAGCACCGAAACGGGGATAGGCACAGATACGCAGTATTTT
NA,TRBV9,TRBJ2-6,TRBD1,CASSYPSGQPDSGANVLTF,TGTGCCAGCAGCTACCCCTCGGGACAGCCAGACTCTGGGGCCAACGTCCTGACTTTC
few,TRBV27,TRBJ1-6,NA,CASSPAGKNSPLHF,TGTGCCAGCAGTCCGGCAGGGAAGAATTCACCCCTCCACTTT
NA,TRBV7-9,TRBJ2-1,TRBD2,CASSLGRGGLLDEQFF,TGTGCCAGCAGCTTAGGTCGGGGGGGCCTTCTCGATGAGCAGTTCTTC
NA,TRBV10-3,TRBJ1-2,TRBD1,CAISESGTGGAIDYGYTF,TGTGCCATCAGTGAGTCAGGGACAGGGGGCGCGATCGACTATGGCTACACCTTC
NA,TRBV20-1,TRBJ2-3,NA,CSGTATDTQYF,TGCAGTGGGACAGCCACAGATACGCAGTATTTT
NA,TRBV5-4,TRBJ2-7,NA,CASSGGGIAYEQYF,TGTGCCAGCAGCGGGGGTGGAATCGCCTACGAGCAGTACTTC
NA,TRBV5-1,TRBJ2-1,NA,CASSPSAGQLWNEQFF,TGCGCCAGCAGCCCAAGTGCGGGGCAGCTTTGGAATGAGCAGTTCTTC
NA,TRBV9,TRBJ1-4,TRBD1,CASSVEGTANEKLFF,TGTGCCAGCAGCGTAGAGGGGACAGCAAATGAAAAACTGTTTTTT
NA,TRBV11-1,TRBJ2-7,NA,CASSLIDSSPYEQYF,TGTGCCAGCAGCTTAATTGACAGTTCCCCCTACGAGCAGTACTTC
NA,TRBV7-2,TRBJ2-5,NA,CASSPPGEGTQYF,TGTGCCAGCAGCCCCCCGGGCGAAGGGACCCAGTACTTC
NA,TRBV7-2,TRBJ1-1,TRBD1,CASSLYLGQGRRYTEAFF,TGTGCCAGCAGCTTGTATCTAGGACAGGGGAGGAGGTACACTGAAGCTTTCTTT
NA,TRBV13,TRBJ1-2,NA,CASSLGLKRGDGYTF,TGTGCCAGCAGCTTAGGCCTTAAGAGGGGCGATGGCTACACCTTC
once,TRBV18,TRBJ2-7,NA,CASSPRGPFYEQYF,TGTGCCAGCTCACCCCGGGGGCCCTTCTACGAGCAGTACTTC
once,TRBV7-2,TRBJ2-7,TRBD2,CASSPTSAISYEQYF,TGTGCCAGCAGTCCGACTAGCGCCATCTCCTACGAGCAGTACTTC
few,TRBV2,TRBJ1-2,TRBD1,CASSLSPGQGFKGYTF,TGTGCCAGCAGTTTAAGCCCGGGACAGGGGTTCAAAGGCTACACCTTC
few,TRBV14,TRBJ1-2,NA,CASSQDRWGKGYTF,TGTGCCAGCAGCCAAGATCGGTGGGGGAAAGGCTACACCTTC
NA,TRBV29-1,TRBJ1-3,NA,CSARAGASSGNTIYF,TGCAGCGCCCGAGCCGGGGCATCCTCTGGAAACACCATATATTTT